The present T cell receptor (beta chain) was sequenced within a study of OX40 agonist ivuxolimab in advanced cancers. About the investigation overall: Ivuxolimab, which targeted the costimulatory receptor OX40 (CD134), was an agonistic, fully human IgG2 monoclonal antibody. Intravenous ivuxolimab was administered to patients every 2 weeks at six dose levels: 0.01, 0.1, 0.3, 1.5, 3 and 10 mg/kg. Of the roughly 52 dose-escalation patients, hepatocellular carcinoma was present in about 19, melanoma in some 15, renal cell carcinoma in 9 and head and neck cancer in 9. In the dose-escalation cohort, 65% to 90% of patients were male, and the mean age was approximately 55 years, with a range of 23 to 79. Prior anti-PD-1, anti-PD-L1 or anti-CTLA-4 therapy was permitted, and checkpoint inhibitors had been received by about 37% of dose-escalation patients. Partial responses were achieved by three dose-escalation patients, of whom one had hepatocellular carcinoma and two had cutaneous melanoma. The point of sequencing TCRbeta in the periphery was to test whether ivuxolimab changed TCR sequence diversity and drove clonal T-cell expansion. The paper covers the monotherapy dose-escalation part of the phase I ivuxolimab trial, which included N of about 56 patients. Paper-wide results and their limitations: In the 0.1-3.0 mg/kg groups, partial responders were among the patients with the lowest normalized peripheral clonal expansion, particularly in CD8+ T cells. Low levels of normalized T-cell clonal expansion were also shown by some nonresponding patients. On average, CD8+ T cells showed more expanded clones than CD4+ T cells after ivuxolimab. Antigen specificity was not determined for the clonally expanded peripheral T cells. Clonal expansion of both CD4+ and CD8+ blood T cells was observed from baseline to week 6 at doses 0.1 to 3.0 mg/kg.

The junction shows trimming of 8 bases on V and 3 bases on J, and the gene matches do not reach 7 bases of it. The CDR3, from cysteine to phenylalanine, totals 13 residues. Only the CDR3 DNA is retained, 39 bases long and in frame from the first base. From the germline V gene, CDR1 is ENHRY and CDR2 is SYGVKD. The trial excluded patients who had a history of autoimmune disease or who were on systemic immunosuppression. In every dose cohort, peripheral blood was drawn for TCR sequencing at baseline, cycle 4 day 1, and cycle 7 day 1. Samples were obtained from an open-label, multicenter, first-in-human phase I dose-escalation trial of ivuxolimab. The trial enrolled adults with locally advanced or metastatic head and neck squamous cell, hepatocellular, melanoma or renal cell carcinoma. Before TCR sequencing, CD4+ and CD8+ T cells were separately sorted from peripheral blood. To sequence the TCRbeta CDR3 region, genomic DNA was isolated from the sorted cells. TCRbeta CDR3 regions were sequenced using the immunoSEQ Assay. This immuneACCESS table, as held by TCRdb, lists in-frame sequences with V and J called but not all clones. Of the missing ones, under half trace to an unresolved V gene in checked studies; the others have no known cause. The sample includes roughly 67,000 clones, with over 70% observed a single time. The ten biggest clones cover 4.5% to 6% of the sample.

This clone was detected a few times. No cognate antigen has been identified for it. No much larger clone exists at a distance of one base, and base qualities are not known. The material sequenced was CD4+ or CD8+ T cells sorted from blood, taken in a trial of the OX40 agonist ivuxolimab. Here the chain combines TRBV10-3 and TRBJ2-7, and 7 junction bases match TRBD2. This clonotype originated in an adult with an advanced solid tumor such as melanoma, head and neck, liver or kidney cancer. Read as DNA, the sequence is TGTGCCATCCGGCGGGAGCGGGACTACGAGCAGTACTTC. It encodes CAIRRERDYEQYF.